This T cell receptor (beta chain) was identified during a study of PD-1 blockade in classical Hodgkin lymphoma. Study summary: Every 2 weeks, patients got 3 mg/kg intravenous nivolumab. Notes on the study in general: Reports indicated that newly diagnosed patients had lower baseline TCR diversity than healthy donors did. The diversity seen at baseline in complete responders resembled that of newly diagnosed patients.

This CDR3 spans 19 amino acids. The germline gives CDR1 SGHVS, CDR2 FQNEAQ. V shed 3 bases and J shed 0 bases, with 18 bases lying between them. On this clone itself: The antigen is undetermined.

Every patient experienced relapse after autologous stem cell transplantation, and brentuximab vedotin exposure varied. Best response was recorded as complete response, partial response or progressive disease. Using immunoSEQ multiplex PCR, the repertoire was profiled, and TCRdb retains in-frame clones only, with some absent. The sample contains tens of thousands of clones, approximately 71% of which appear only once. The origin of this receptor is a human donor with classical Hodgkin lymphoma. The chain couples TRBV7-8 to TRBJ2-6; D is perhaps TRBD1 or TRBD2 (5 bases each). This sample comprised peripheral blood mononuclear cells (PBMCs), obtained at baseline. CDR3 amino acids: CASSFRGRALSSGANVLTF. The CDR3 DNA reads as TGTGCCAGCAGCTTCCGGGGACGGGCCCTCAGCTCTGGGGCCAACGTCCTGACTTTC.